This T cell receptor beta chain is drawn from a study of PD-1 and CTLA-4 blockade in melanoma listed by TCRdb under 2021. Concerning the study at large: The study compared how PD-1 blockade and CTLA-4 blockade affected the melanoma-reactive CD8 T cell response in patients with melanoma.

The library came from the immunoSEQ multiplex PCR assay. This is the immuneACCESS table as TCRdb keeps it, with only in-frame sequences that have V and J called. A part of the clones is gone; compared with another copy, unresolved V genes explain less than half, and the rest is unexplained. The table for this sample lists around 7,200 clones; 80% of them were counted only once. In total, the top ten clones hold about 39% of the sample. Including cysteine and phenylalanine, the CDR3 has 15 amino acids. This entry keeps only the CDR3 DNA: 45 bases, framed from base 1. Ends trimmed: V by 3 bases, J by 1 base; bases unmatched to a gene: 4. Sequences MNHNS (CDR1) and SASEGT (CDR2) are obtained from the germline V gene. Comment on this clone: The antigen it recognizes is unknown. No much larger clone exists at a distance of one base, and base qualities are not known.

The sample consisted of CD8+ T cells from peripheral blood, taken before anti-PD-1 treatment. The rearranged chain carries TRBV6-1 and TRBJ2-5, and 8 junction bases match TRBD1. This TCR derives from a human donor with melanoma. The CDR3 reads as follows: CASSEWTGSQETQYF. DNA sequence: TGTGCCAGCAGTGAGTGGACAGGGTCCCAAGAGACCCAGTACTTC.